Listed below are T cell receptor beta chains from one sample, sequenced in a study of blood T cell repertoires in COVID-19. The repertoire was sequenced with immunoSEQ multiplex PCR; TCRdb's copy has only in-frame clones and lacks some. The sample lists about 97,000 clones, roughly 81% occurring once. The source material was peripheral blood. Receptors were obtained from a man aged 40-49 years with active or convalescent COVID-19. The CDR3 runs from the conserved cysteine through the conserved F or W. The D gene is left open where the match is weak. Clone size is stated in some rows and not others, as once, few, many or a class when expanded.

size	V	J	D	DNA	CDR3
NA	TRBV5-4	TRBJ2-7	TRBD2	TGTGCCAGCAGCGCCACTAGCGGGGGAGACTCGAGGCGGTACTTC	CASSATSGGDSRRYF
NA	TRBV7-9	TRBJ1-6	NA	TGTGCCAGCAGCTTACCGGTTTATAATTCACCCCTCCACTTT	CASSLPVYNSPLHF
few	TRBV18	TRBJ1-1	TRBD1	TGTGCCAGCTCACTGGACAGGGCGAGAGTGAACACTGAAGCTTTCTTT	CASSLDRARVNTEAFF
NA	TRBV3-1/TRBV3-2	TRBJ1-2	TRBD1	TGTGCCAGCAGCCAGGGTGGTGGACAGGGGGCTTCAACGGGCTACACCTTC	CASSQGGGQGASTGYTF
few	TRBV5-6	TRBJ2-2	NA	TGTGCCAGCAGTTTGACTAGTGCTGACGGGGAGCTGTTTTTT	CASSLTSADGELFF
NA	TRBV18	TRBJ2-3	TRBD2	TGTGCCAGCTCACCACCGAACAGCGGGGGCACCGGGTATACGCAGTATTTT	CASSPPNSGGTGYTQYF
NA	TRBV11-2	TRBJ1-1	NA	TGTGCCAGCAGCTTATCGAATACTCAGAACACTGAAGCTTTCTTT	CASSLSNTQNTEAFF
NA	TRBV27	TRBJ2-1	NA	TGTGCCAGCAGTCTTCCCCCAGGGAACAATGAGCAGTTCTTC	CASSLPPGNNEQFF
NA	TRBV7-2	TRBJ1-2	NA	TGTGCCAGCAGCCCGGCTCGAGGGTATGGCTACACCTTC	CASSPARGYGYTF
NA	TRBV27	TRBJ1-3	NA	TGTGCCAGCAGTCCCCGAGCTCTATGGAACACCATATATTTT	CASSPRALWNTIYF
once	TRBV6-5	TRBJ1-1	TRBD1	TGTGCCAGCATTGGCAGGGGGTCGAACACTGAAGCTTTCTTT	CASIGRGSNTEAFF
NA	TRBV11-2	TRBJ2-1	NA	TGTGCCAGCAGCTTAGACCCAGCAGGGGAGCAGTTCTTC	CASSLDPAGEQFF
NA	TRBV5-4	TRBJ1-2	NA	TGTGCCAGCAGAAATGATAAGGGAGGCTATGGCTACACCTTC	CASRNDKGGYGYTF
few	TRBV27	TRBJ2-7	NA	TGTGCCAGCAGAGACCTAACTACAGGGTTCTACGAGCAGTACTTC	CASRDLTTGFYEQYF
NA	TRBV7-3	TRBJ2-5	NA	TGTGCCAGCAGCTTATCGGGGGTTCAAGAGACCCAGTACTTC	CASSLSGVQETQYF
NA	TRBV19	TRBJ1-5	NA	TGTGCCAGGGGGCTATTTCGGGGGGCTAACGGGCCCCAGCATTTT	CARGLFRGANGPQHF
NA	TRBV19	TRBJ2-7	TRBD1	TGTGCCAGTAGTATAGCCCGGGACAGGGGCTACGAGCAGTACTTC	CASSIARDRGYEQYF
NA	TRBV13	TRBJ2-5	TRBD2	TGTGCCAGCAGCCTATCCTTGACTAGCGGGTACCAAGAGACCCAGTACTTC	CASSLSLTSGYQETQYF
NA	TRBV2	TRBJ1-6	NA	TGTGCCAGCAGTGAACAGGAAGGTACTTCACCCCTCCACTTT	CASSEQEGTSPLHF
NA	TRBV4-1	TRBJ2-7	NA	TGCGCCAGCAGCCAAGATTGGGCTAACTCCTACGAGCAGTACTTC	CASSQDWANSYEQYF
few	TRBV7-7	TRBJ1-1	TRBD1	TGTGCCAGCAGCATTCGACAGGGGACTGAAGCTTTCTTT	CASSIRQGTEAFF
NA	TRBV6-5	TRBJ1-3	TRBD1	TGTGCCAGCAGTTACCCTAGGACAGGGTTAAACACCATATATTTT	CASSYPRTGLNTIYF
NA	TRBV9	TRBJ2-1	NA	TGTGCCAGCAGCGTACCCGGGGGCAATGAGCAGTTCTTC	CASSVPGGNEQFF
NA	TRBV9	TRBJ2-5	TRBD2	TGTGCCAGCAGCGGAGACCTCGGGACTAGCAGAGAGACCCAGTACTTC	CASSGDLGTSRETQYF
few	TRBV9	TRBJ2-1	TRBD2	TGTGCCAGCAGCGTAGGGGGACTAGCCTCTGAGCAGTTCTTC	CASSVGGLASEQFF
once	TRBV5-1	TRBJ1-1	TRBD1	TGCGCCAGCAGGTTACCCACAGGGGGCGATGAAGCTTTCTTT	CASRLPTGGDEAFF
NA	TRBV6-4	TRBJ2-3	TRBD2	TGTGCCAGCAGTGACTTTTTTAGCGGGAACACAGATACGCAGTATTTT	CASSDFFSGNTDTQYF
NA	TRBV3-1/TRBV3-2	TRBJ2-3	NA	TGTGCCAGCAGCCAAGGTATCGGGGAGACAGATACGCAGTATTTT	CASSQGIGETDTQYF
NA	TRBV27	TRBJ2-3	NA	NA	CASSFGPGGTQYF
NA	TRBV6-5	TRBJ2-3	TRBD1	TGTGCCAGCAGGCGCCCGGGACAGAGCACAGATACGCAGTATTTT	CASRRPGQSTDTQYF
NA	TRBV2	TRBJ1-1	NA	TGTGCCAGCAGTGCTCGGGAGGGGAACACTGAAGCTTTCTTT	CASSAREGNTEAFF
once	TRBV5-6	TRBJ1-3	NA	TGTGCCAGCAGCTTGTGGCTGATTGGAAACACCATATATTTT	CASSLWLIGNTIYF
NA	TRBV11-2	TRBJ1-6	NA	TGTGCCAGCAGCGCGCGGGAAGGGCAGAATTCACCCCTCCACTTT	CASSAREGQNSPLHF
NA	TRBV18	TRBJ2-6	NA	TGTGCCAGCTCATCGTTTAGTCTGGAGGGGCACGGGGCCAACGTCCTGACTTTC	CASSSFSLEGHGANVLTF
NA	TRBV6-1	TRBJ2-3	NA	TGTGCCAGCAGTGAAGCTGGCAGGGGCGACCGTCGCGTCACGCAGTATTTT	CASSEAGRGDRRVTQYF
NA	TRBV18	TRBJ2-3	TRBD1	TGTGCCAGCTCACCCCGACAGGGGGAGGGTACGCAGTATTTT	CASSPRQGEGTQYF
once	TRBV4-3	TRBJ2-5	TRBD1	TGCGCCAGCAGCCATACAGGGGGCGGTGAGACCCAGTACTTC	CASSHTGGGETQYF
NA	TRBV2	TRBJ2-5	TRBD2	TGTGGCCAAAGGGAGCGGGGGTTTGAGGAGACCCAGTACTTC	CGQRERGFEETQYF
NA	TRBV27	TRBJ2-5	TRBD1	TGTGCCAGCAGCTCGGGACAGGGGAGTGCGGAGACCCAGTACTTC	CASSSGQGSAETQYF
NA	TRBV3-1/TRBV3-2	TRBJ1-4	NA	TGTGCCAGCAGCCAAGACCCGGGAACTCGGGTGAGCGGCAATGAAAAACTGTTTTTT	CASSQDPGTRVSGNEKLFF